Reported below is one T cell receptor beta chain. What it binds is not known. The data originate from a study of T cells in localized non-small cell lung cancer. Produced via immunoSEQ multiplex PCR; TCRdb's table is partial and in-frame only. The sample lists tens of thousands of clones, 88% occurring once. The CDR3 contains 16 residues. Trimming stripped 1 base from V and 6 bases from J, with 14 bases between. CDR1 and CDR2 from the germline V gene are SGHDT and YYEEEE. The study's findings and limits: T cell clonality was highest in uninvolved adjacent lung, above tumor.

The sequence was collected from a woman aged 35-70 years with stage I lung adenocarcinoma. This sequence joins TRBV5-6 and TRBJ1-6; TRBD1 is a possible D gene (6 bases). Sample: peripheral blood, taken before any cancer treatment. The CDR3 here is CASSLWGPWTNSPLHF. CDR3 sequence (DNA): TGTGCCAGCAGCTTGTGGGGGCCCTGGACTAATTCACCCCTCCACTTT.